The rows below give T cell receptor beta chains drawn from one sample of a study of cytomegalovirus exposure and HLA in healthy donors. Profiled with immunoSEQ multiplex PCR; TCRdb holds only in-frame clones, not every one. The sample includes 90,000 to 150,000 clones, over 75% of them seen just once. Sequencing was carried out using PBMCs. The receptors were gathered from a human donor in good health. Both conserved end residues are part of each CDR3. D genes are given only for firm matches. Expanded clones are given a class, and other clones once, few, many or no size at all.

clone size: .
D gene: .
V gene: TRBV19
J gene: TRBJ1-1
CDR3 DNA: TGTGCCAGTAGTATAACCCCCGACAGGCTATTATGGCGCACTGAAGCTTTCTTT
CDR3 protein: CASSITPDRLLWRTEAFF

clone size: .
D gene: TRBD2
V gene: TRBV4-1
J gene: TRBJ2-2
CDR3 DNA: TGCGCCAGCAGCCAAACTGGGAGGGGAAACACCGGGGAGCTGTTTTTT
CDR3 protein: CASSQTGRGNTGELFF

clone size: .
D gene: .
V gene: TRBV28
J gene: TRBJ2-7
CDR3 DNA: TGTGCCAGCAGTTTAATGGCAGGGAGGAGGGGCGAGCAGTACTTC
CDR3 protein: CASSLMAGRRGEQYF

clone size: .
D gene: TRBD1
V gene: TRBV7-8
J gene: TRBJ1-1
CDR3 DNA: TGTGCCAGCAGCTCCGACAGGGGTCGGACTGAAGCTTTCTTT
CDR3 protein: CASSSDRGRTEAFF

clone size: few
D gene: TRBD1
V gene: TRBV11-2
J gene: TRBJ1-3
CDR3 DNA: TGTGCCAGCAGCCTGGACAGGGTCTCTGGAAACACCATATATTTT
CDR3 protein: CASSLDRVSGNTIYF

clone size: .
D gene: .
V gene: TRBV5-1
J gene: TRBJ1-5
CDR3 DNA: TGCGCCAGCAGAGGGGCAGGTTGGAGAGAACAGCCCCAGCATTTT
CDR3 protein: CASRGAGWREQPQHF

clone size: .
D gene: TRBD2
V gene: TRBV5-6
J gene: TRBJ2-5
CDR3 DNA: TGTGCCAGCAGCTTGGGGCGGGGACTAGTAGGAGAGACCCAGTACTTC
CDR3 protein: CASSLGRGLVGETQYF

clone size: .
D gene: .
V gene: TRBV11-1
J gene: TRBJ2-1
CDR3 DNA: TGTGCCAGCAGCTTTAGCGGTTCCTACAATGAGCAGTTCTTC
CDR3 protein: CASSFSGSYNEQFF

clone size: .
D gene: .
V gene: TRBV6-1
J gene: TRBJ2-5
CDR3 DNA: TGTGCCAGCAGTGAACCCCGACGGGGGGCAGGTTGGGAGACCCAGTACTTC
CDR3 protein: CASSEPRRGAGWETQYF

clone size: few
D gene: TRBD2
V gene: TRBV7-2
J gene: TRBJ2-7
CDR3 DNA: TGTGCCAGCAGCTTAGAGGGGGGACTAGCGGGAGGGCGGCTCGAGCAGTACTTC
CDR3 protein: CASSLEGGLAGGRLEQYF

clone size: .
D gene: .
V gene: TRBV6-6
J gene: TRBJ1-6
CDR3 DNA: TGTGCCAGCAGTTACCGATGGAACGAGGATTCACCCCTCCACTTT
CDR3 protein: CASSYRWNEDSPLHF

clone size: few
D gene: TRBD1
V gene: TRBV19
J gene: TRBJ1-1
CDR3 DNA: TGTGCCAGTAGTTGGGGACAGGGGGCGCTGGGCACTGAAGCTTTCTTT
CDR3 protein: CASSWGQGALGTEAFF

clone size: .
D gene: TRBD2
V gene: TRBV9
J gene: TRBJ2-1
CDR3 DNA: TGTGCCAGCAGCGTGGCGGGAGAGTTCTCCTACAATGAGCAGTTCTTC
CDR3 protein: CASSVAGEFSYNEQFF

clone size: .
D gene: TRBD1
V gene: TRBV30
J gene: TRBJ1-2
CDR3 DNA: TGTGCCTGGACGTGGGGACAGGGGACCTATGGCTACACCTTC
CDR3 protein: CAWTWGQGTYGYTF

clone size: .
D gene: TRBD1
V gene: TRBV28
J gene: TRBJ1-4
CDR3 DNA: TGTGCCAGCAGTTTAAGAGACAGGGGGCAAGTTATTTCGGTCGGAAAACTGTTTTTT
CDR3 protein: CASSLRDRGQVISVGKLFF

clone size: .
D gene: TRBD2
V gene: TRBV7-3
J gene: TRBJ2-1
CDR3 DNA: TGTGCCAGCAGCCCCCGACTAGCGGGAGCGGACAATGAGCAGTTCTTC
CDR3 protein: CASSPRLAGADNEQFF

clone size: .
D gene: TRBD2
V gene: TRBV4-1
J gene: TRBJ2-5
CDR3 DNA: TGCGCCAGCAGCCAAGGCGGGGGGGCAGAGACCCAGTACTTC
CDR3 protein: CASSQGGGAETQYF

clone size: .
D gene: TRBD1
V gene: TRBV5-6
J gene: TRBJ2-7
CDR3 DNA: TGTGCCAGCAGCTTTGGGACAGGGGGCTCCTACGAGCAGTACTTC
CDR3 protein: CASSFGTGGSYEQYF

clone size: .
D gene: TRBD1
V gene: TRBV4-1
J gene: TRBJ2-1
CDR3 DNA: TGCGCCAGCAGCCCGGGACAGGCGTACAATGAGCAGTTCTTC
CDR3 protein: CASSPGQAYNEQFF

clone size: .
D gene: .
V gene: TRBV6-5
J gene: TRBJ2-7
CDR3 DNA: TGTGCCAGCACCAAGGTAAATCAAGGGACATACGAGCAGTACTTC
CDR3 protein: CASTKVNQGTYEQYF

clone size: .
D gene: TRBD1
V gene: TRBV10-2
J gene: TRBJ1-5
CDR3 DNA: TGCGCCAGCACTTCGGGACAGTATCAGCCCCAGCATTTT
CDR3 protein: CASTSGQYQPQHF

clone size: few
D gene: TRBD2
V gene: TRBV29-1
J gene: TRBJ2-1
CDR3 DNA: TGCAGCTATAAGCTAGGGACTAGCTCCAATGAGCAGTTCTTC
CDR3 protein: CSYKLGTSSNEQFF

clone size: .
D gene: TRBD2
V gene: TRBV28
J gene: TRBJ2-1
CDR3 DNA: TGTGCCAGCAGAATAGCGGGCTACAATGAGCAGTTCTTC
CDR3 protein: CASRIAGYNEQFF

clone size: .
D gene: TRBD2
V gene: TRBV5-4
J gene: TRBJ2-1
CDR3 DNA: TGTGCCAGCAGCCTTGGTAGTAGCGGGATCCGGTACAATGAGCAGTTCTTC
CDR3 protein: CASSLGSSGIRYNEQFF

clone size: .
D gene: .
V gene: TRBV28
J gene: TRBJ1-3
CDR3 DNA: TGTGCCAGCAGTTTTGCGGCGGCCTCTGGAAACACCATATATTTT
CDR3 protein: CASSFAAASGNTIYF

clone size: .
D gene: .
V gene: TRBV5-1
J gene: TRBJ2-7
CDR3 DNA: TGCGCCAGCAGCTTGGACGGCGGGTCCTCCTACGAGCAGTACTTC
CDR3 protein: CASSLDGGSSYEQYF

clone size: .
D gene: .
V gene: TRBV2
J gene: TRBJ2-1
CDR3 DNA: TGTGCCATCCTACAGTACAATGAGCAGTTCTTC
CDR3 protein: CAILQYNEQFF